The T cell receptor beta chain described here comes from a study of PD-L1 blockade in urothelial cancer. The junction had 7 bases not matched to a gene; V was cut back by 6 bases and J by 5 bases. Germline assignment: CDR1 MDHEN and CDR2 SYDVKM. The length of the CDR3 is 13 residues. TCRdb's table, derived via immunoSEQ multiplex PCR, lists solely in-frame clones and lacks some. Here the sample spans tens of thousands of clones, roughly 87% being singletons. The material sequenced was PBMCs, taken around atezolizumab (anti-PD-L1) treatment. The source of this sequence is a woman in her 70s with urothelial cancer. The chain employs TRBV28 and TRBJ2-7; 7 bases line up with TRBD2. The CDR3 loop reads CASSGLVNHEQYF. CDR3 in DNA: TGTGCCAGCAGCGGACTAGTAAACCACGAGCAGTACTTC.